This note documents a single T cell receptor (beta chain) sequence. The sample is drawn from a study of shared T cell receptors in the human thymus. Produced via immunoSEQ multiplex PCR; TCRdb's table is partial and in-frame only. The data hold fewer than 700,000 clones, with roughly 90% observed a single time. Germline V CDR1 and CDR2: SGHRS, YFSETQ. CDR3 length: 17 amino acids. V was pared by 0 bases and J by 5 bases, with 11 bases of the junction left unmatched. These data were likewise used in another study, on human thymus T cells. That paper adds: Corrective surgery for congenital heart defects was being performed on the healthy Finnish infants who were the donors. It was from resections taken during corrective heart surgery that the thymus tissue came. Blood and thymic repertoires both appeared biased in V and J gene usage. Related studies noted strongly shared thymic repertoires across unrelated people.

The chain is built from TRBV5-1 and TRBJ2-3; 8 nucleotides line up with TRBD2. The sequence came from a boy under three years old with a congenital heart defect. The sample consisted of thymocytes. CDR3 nucleotides: TGCGCCAGCAGCTTGGCCTTGGCCGGGAGGGCCGAAGATACGCAGTATTTT. Translating it yields CASSLALAGRAEDTQYF. The full variable domain, with the rest looked up from reference TRBV5-1 and TRBJ2-3, is KAGVTQTPRYLIKTRGQQVTLSCSPISGHRSVSWYQQTPGQGLQFLFEYFSETQRNKGNFPGRFSGRQFSNSRSEMNVSTLELGDSALYLCASSLALAGRAEDTQYFGPGTRLTVL.